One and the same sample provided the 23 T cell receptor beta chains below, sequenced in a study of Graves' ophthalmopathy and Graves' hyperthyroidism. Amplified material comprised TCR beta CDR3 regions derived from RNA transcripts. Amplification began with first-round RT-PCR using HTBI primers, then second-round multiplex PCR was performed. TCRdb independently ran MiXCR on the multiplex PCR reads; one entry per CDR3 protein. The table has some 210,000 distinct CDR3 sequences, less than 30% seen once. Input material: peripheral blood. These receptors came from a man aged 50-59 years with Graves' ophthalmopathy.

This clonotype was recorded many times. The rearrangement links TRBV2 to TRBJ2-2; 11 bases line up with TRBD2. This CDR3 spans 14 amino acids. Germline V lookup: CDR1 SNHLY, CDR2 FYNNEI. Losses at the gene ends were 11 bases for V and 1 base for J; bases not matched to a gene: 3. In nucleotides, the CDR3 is TGTGCCGGGGGGACTAGCGGGAACACCGGGGAGCTGTTTTTT. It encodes CAGGTSGNTGELFF.

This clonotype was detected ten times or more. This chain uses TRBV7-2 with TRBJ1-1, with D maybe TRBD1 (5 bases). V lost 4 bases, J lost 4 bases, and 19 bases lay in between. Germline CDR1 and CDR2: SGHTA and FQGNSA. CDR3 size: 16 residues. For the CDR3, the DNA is TGTGCCAGCAGCTACCGGCCGGGTTGGGGGGTCACTGAAGCTTTCTTT. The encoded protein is CASSYRPGWGVTEAFF.

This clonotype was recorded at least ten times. The chain's CDR3 is CSVSRGSYEQYF. The CDR3 DNA sequence: TGCAGCGTTTCCAGGGGTTCCTACGAGCAGTACTTC. J is TRBJ2-7 and V is TRBV29-1; a possible D gene is TRBD1 (6 bases). Germline V lookup: CDR1 SQVTM, CDR2 ANQGSEA. V lost 5 bases to trimming and J lost 1 base, with 9 bases between them. CDR3 length: 12 residues.

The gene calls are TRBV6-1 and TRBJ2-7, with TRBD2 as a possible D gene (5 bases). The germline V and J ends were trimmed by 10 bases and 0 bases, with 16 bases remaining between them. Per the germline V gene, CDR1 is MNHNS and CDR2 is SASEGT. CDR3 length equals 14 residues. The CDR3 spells CATQEAGSSYEQYF. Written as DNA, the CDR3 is TGTGCCACTCAGGAGGCGGGCAGCTCCTACGAGCAGTACTTC.

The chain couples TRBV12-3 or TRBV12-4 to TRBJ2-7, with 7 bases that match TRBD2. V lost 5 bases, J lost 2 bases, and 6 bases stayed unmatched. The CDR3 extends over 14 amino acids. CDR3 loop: CASSQGGITYEQYF. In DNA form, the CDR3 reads TGTGCCAGCAGTCAGGGAGGGATCACCTACGAGCAGTACTTC.

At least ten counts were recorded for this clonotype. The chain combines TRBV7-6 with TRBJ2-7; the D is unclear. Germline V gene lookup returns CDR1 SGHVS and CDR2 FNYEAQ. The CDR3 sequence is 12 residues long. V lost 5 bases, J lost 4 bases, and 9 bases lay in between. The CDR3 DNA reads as TGTGCCAGCAGCGCTTGGGGTTACGAGCAGTACTTC. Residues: CASSAWGYEQYF.

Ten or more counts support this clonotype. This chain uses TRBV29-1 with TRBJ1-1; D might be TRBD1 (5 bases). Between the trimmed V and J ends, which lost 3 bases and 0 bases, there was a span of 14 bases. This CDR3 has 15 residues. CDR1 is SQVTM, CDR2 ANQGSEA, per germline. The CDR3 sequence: CSVEAPGRMNTEAFF. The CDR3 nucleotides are TGCAGCGTTGAGGCCCCGGGACGGATGAACACTGAAGCTTTCTTT.

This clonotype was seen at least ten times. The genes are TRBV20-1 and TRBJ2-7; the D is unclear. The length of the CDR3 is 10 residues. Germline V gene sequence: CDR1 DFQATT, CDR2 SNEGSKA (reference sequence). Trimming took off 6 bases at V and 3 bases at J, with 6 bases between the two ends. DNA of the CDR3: TGCAGTGCCCGGATCTACGAGCAGTACTTC. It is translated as CSARIYEQYF.

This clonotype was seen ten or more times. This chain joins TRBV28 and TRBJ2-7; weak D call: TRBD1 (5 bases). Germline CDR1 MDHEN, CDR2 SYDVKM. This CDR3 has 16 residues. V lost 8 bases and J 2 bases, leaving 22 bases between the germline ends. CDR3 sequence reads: CASGSPRDSQTYEQYF. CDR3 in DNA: TGTGCCAGCGGTAGCCCTCGAGACAGCCAAACCTACGAGCAGTACTTC. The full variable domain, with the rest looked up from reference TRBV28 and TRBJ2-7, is DVKVTQSSRYLVKRTGEKVFLECVQDMDHENMFWYRQDPGLGLRLIYFSYDVKMKEKGDIPEGYSVSREKKERFSLILESASTNQTSMYLCASGSPRDSQTYEQYFGPGTRLTVT.

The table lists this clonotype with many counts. CDR3 sequence (DNA): TGTGCCAGCTCGACTCCCCTAGCGGGAATCTACGAGCAGTACTTC. It is translated as CASSTPLAGIYEQYF. The chain is built from TRBV18 and TRBJ2-7, with 9 bases lining up with TRBD2. The germline V gene has CDR1 KGHSH and CDR2 LQKENI. This CDR3 is built from 15 residues. V dropped 6 bases and J dropped 3; count of bases not matched to a gene: 9.

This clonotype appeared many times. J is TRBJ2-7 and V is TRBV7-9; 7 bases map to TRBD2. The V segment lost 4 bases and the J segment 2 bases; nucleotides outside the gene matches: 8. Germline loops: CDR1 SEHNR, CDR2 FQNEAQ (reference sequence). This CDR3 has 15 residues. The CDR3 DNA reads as TGTGCCAGCAGCTCCGCAAGCGGGATGGCCTACGAGCAGTACTTC. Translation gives CASSSASGMAYEQYF.

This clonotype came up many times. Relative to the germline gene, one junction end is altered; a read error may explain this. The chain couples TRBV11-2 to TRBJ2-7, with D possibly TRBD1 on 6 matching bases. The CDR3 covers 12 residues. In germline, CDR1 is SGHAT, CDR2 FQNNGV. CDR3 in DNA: TGTGCCAGCAGCTTACAAGGGACACCGGGTATCTTC. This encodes CASSLQGTPGIF.

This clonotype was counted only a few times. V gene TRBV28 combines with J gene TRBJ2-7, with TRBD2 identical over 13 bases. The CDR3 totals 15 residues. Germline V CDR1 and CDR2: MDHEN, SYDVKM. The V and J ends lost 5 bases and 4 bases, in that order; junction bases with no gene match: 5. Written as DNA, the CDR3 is TGTGCCAGCAGTCCGGGGACTAGCGGGAAGTACGAGCAGTACTTC. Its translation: CASSPGTSGKYEQYF.

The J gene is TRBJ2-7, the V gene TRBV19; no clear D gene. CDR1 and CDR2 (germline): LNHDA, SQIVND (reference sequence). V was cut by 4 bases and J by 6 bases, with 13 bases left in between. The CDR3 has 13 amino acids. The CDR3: CASSTDADGEQYF. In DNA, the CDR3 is TGTGCCAGTAGTACGGACGCCGACGGCGAGCAGTACTTC.

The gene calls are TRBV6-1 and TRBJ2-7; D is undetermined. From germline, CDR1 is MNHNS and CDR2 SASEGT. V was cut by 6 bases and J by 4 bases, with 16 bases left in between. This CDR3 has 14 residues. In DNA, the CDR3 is TGTGCCAGCAGACTCAGGACGGCCTGGTACGAGCAGTACTTC. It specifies CASRLRTAWYEQYF.

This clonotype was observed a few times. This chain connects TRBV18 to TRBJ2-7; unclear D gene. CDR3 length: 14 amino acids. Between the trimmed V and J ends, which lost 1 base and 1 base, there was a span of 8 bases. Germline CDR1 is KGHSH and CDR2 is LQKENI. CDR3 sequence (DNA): TGTGCCAGCTCACCACAAGGTTTTTCCTACGAGCAGTACTTC. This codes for CASSPQGFSYEQYF. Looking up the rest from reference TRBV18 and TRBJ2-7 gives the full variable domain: NAGVMQNPRHLVRRRGQEARLRCSPMKGHSHVYWYRQLPEEGLKFMVYLQKENIIDESGMPKERFSAEFPKEGPSILRIQQVVRGDSAAYFCASSPQGFSYEQYFGPGTRLTVT.

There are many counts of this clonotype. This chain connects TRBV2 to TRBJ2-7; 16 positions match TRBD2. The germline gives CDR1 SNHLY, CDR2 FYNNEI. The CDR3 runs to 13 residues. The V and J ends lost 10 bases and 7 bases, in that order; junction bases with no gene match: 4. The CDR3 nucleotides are TGTGCCACCGGGACTAGCGGGAGGGGAGAGCAGTACTTC. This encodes CATGTSGRGEQYF.

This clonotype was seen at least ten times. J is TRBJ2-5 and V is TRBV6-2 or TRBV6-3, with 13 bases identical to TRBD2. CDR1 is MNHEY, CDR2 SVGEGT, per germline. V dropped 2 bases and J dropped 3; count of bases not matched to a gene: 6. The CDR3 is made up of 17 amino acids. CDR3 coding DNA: TGTGCCAGCAGTTACCCGACTAGCGGGAGGATTGAAGAGACCCAGTACTTC. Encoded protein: CASSYPTSGRIEETQYF.

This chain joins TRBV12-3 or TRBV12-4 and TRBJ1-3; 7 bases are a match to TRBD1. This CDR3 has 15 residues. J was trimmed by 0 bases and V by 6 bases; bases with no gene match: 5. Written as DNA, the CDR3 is TGTGCCAGCAGCCCCGGACAGGTCTCTGGAAACACCATATATTTT. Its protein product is CASSPGQVSGNTIYF.

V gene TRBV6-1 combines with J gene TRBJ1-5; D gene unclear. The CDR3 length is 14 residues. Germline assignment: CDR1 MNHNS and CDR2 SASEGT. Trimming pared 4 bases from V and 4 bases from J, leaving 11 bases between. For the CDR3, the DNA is TGTGCCAGCAGTGTGGGTGACACTAATCAGCCCCAGCATTTT. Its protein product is CASSVGDTNQPQHF.

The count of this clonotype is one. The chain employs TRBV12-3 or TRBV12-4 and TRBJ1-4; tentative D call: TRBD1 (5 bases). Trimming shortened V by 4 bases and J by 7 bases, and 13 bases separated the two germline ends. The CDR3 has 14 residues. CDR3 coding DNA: TGTGCCAGCAGTTCAACGGGAAGGGGTGAAAAACTGTTTTTT. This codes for CASSSTGRGEKLFF.

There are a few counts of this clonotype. DNA for the CDR3: TGTGCCAGCAGCTCCCACCCCGGGGGACAGGGAGTCAATCAGCCCCAGCATTTT. This encodes CASSSHPGGQGVNQPQHF. V and J are TRBV11-2 and TRBJ1-5; 9 nucleotides line up with TRBD1. CDR1 and CDR2 (germline): SGHAT, FQNNGV. V trimming: 4 bases; J trimming: 3 bases; junction bases outside the gene matches: 13. The CDR3 has 18 amino acids.

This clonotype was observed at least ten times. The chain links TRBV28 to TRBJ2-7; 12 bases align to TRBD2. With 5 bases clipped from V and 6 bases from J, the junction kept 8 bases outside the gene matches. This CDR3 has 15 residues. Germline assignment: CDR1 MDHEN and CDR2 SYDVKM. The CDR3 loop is CASSPSSGRAFEQYF. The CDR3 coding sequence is TGTGCCAGCAGTCCATCTAGCGGGAGGGCCTTCGAGCAGTACTTC.